This entry describes one TCR beta chain. The sample comes from a study of blood T cell repertoires in COVID-19. Overall study: COVID-19 samples from acute and convalescent phases originated in the United States, Italy and Spain. PBMCs, B-cell-depleted T cells, or T cells provided the cDNA or gDNA that made up the material.

In the original processing: Amplification of reference gene primers provided the estimated nucleated cell counts. Sequenced by immunoSEQ multiplex PCR; TCRdb stores in-frame clones only, minus some. The D gene and trimming were derived from the DNA, and the V and J assignments and clone size from that table. Here the sample spans approximately 55,000 clones, roughly 84% being singletons. V was pared by 0 bases and J by 0 bases, with 4 bases of the junction left unmatched. There are 18 residues in the CDR3. In germline, CDR1 is SGDLS, CDR2 YYNGEE. This TCR was recovered from a man between 50 and 59 years old with active COVID-19. The chain employs TRBV9 and TRBJ2-1, with 12 bases matching TRBD2. The material sequenced was peripheral blood. The CDR3 here is CASSVGLAGAGSYNEQFF. CDR3 DNA sequence: TGTGCCAGCAGCGTAGGACTAGCGGGAGCTGGCTCCTACAATGAGCAGTTCTTC. The variable domain in full, completed from reference TRBV9 and TRBJ2-1, reads DSGVTQTPKHLITATGQRVTLRCSPRSGDLSVYWYQQSLDQGLQFLIQYYNGEERAKGNILERFSAQQFPDLHSELNLSSLELGDSALYFCASSVGLAGAGSYNEQFFGPGTRLTVL.